This T cell receptor (beta chain) appears in the sequencing data of a study of T cell repertoires in cytomegalovirus infection. Via MiXCR, TCRdb re-called the reads, giving one row per CDR3 protein. The sample lists some 700,000 distinct CDR3 sequences, 35% occurring once. Germline V gene sequence: CDR1 MDHEN, CDR2 SYDVKM. The CDR3 is 14 residues long. V was shortened by 7 bases and J by 1 base, with 11 bases between the two germline ends. The TCR originated in a human donor in good health (CMV status not recorded). Some clones in this sample may be carry-over from other donors' samples. V usage is TRBV28 and J usage is TRBJ1-3; D ambiguous. Material: PBMCs. The CDR3 protein is CASTSVGSGNTIYF. The CDR3 DNA is TGTGCCAGCACCAGTGTGGGGTCTGGAAACACCATATATTTT.